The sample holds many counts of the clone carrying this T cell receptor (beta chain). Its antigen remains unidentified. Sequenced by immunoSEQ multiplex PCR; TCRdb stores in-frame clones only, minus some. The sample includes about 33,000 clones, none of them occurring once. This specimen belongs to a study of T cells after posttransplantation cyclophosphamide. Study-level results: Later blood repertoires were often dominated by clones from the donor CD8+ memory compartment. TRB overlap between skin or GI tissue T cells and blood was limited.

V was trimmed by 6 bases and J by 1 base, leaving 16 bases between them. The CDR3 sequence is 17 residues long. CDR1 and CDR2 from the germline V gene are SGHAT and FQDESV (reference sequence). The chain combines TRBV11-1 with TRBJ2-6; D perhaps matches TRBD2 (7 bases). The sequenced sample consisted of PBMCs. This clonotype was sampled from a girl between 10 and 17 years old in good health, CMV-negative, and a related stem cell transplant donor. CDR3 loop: CASRGRGGSSGANVLTF. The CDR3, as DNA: TGTGCCAGCAGAGGGCGCGGGGGCTCTTCTGGGGCCAACGTCCTGACTTTC.